Listed below are T cell receptor beta chains from one sample, sequenced in a study of T cell responses to AZD1222 COVID-19 vaccine. Repertoires were generated with immunoSEQ multiplex PCR, while TCRdb's copy carries only in-frame clones and drops some. The sample records about 100,000 clones, about 83% being singletons. Source: peripheral blood, taken on day 0 of AZD1222 vaccination. Receptor source: an adult in good health. Each CDR3 is given with its conserved first and last residue. A D gene is named only where the DNA matches it firmly. Some rows mark clone size as missing; the rest say once, few, many or name a class of expanded clone.

CASSMGLGGAKYGYTF	TGTGCCAGTAGTATGGGGTTAGGGGGCGCAAAGTATGGCTACACCTTC	NA	TRBD1	16	TRBJ1-2	TRBV19
CASSYGQNGEAFF	TGTGCCAGCAGCTACGGACAGAATGGGGAGGCTTTCTTT	NA	NA	13	TRBJ1-1	TRBV5-8
CASSFVGETQYF	TGTGCCAGCAGTTTCGTAGGAGAGACCCAGTACTTC	NA	NA	12	TRBJ2-5	TRBV6-5
CASSSEGRNSPLHF	TGTGCCAGCAGCTCCGAAGGGCGCAATTCACCCCTCCACTTT	NA	NA	14	TRBJ1-6	TRBV7-3
CASSLSGLGSNEQFF	TGTGCCAGCAGCTTATCGGGACTAGGGTCCAATGAGCAGTTCTTC	NA	TRBD2	15	TRBJ2-1	TRBV9
CASSLASGTTYEQYF	TGTGCCAGCAGCTTAGCTAGCGGGACGACCTACGAGCAGTACTTC	NA	TRBD2	15	TRBJ2-7	TRBV7-2
CASSPYTDTQYF	TGTGCCAGCAGCCCCTACACAGATACGCAGTATTTT	NA	NA	12	TRBJ2-3	TRBV7-2
CASSPSRDSFGFSSGNTIYF	TGTGCCAGCAGCCCATCCCGGGACAGTTTTGGTTTTTCCTCTGGAAACACCATATATTTT	NA	TRBD1	20	TRBJ1-3	TRBV9
CASSYGADFNEKLFF	TGTGCCAGCAGTTACGGGGCAGACTTTAATGAAAAACTGTTTTTT	NA	NA	15	TRBJ1-4	TRBV6-5
CASSEGPPGEGGYTF	TGTGCCAGCAGTGAAGGCCCCCCGGGCGAGGGTGGCTACACCTTC	NA	NA	15	TRBJ1-2	TRBV2
CALSGVGNTIYF	TGTGCCCTATCTGGCGTTGGAAACACCATATATTTT	NA	NA	12	TRBJ1-3	TRBV12-3/TRBV12-4
CASAGGLATDTQYF	TGTGCCTCCGCCGGGGGACTAGCCACAGATACGCAGTATTTT	once	TRBD2	14	TRBJ2-3	TRBV19
CASSTRPNYGYTF	TGTGCCAGCAGCACAAGACCTAACTATGGCTACACCTTC	NA	NA	13	TRBJ1-2	TRBV6-5
CASSLEDRTTYEQYF	TGTGCCAGCAGCTTGGAGGACAGGACTACCTACGAGCAGTACTTC	NA	NA	15	TRBJ2-7	TRBV5-5
CASRAGTEGTGELFF	TGTGCCAGTAGAGCCGGGACTGAGGGCACCGGGGAGCTGTTTTTT	NA	NA	15	TRBJ2-2	TRBV19
CASSAGQGKNSPLHF	TGTGCCAGCAGCGCGGGACAGGGAAAAAATTCACCCCTCCACTTT	NA	TRBD1	15	TRBJ1-6	TRBV9
CASRDHGTGNTEAFF	TGTGCCAGCAGGGATCACGGGACGGGGAACACTGAAGCTTTCTTT	NA	NA	15	TRBJ1-1	TRBV2
CASSYGTNSRSTDTQYF	TGCGCCAGCAGCTACGGGACTAACTCGCGCTCCACAGATACGCAGTATTTT	NA	TRBD2	17	TRBJ2-3	TRBV5-1
CANRGGLNNEQFF	TGTGCCAACCGCGGGGGGCTGAACAATGAGCAGTTCTTC	NA	NA	13	TRBJ2-1	TRBV21-1
CASSLGQGSDTQYF	TGTGCCAGCAGCTTAGGACAGGGGTCAGATACGCAGTATTTT	NA	TRBD1	14	TRBJ2-3	TRBV7-2
CASSIPGTDTRYF	TGTGCCAGCAGTATTCCAGGCACAGATACGCGGTATTTT	NA	NA	13	TRBJ2-3	TRBV27
CASIDNPTGELFF	TGTGCCAGCATCGACAACCCCACCGGGGAGCTGTTTTTT	NA	NA	13	TRBJ2-2	TRBV6-5
CASVLGDGRNTEAFF	TGCGCCAGCGTCTTGGGAGACGGCCGTAACACTGAAGCTTTCTTT	NA	NA	15	TRBJ1-1	TRBV5-1
CASSLVTDVRYNEQFF	TGCGCCAGCAGCTTGGTCACGGATGTCCGTTACAATGAGCAGTTCTTC	NA	NA	16	TRBJ2-1	TRBV5-1
CASGLRGSHLGEQFF	TGTGCTAGTGGTTTGCGCGGGTCTCACTTAGGGGAGCAGTTCTTC	NA	NA	15	TRBJ2-1	TRBV12-5
CASSRRTRQGITEAFF	TGCGCCAGCAGCCGGCGGACCCGACAGGGCATCACTGAAGCTTTCTTT	once	TRBD1	16	TRBJ1-1	TRBV4-3
CASGRAGGYTF	TGTGCATCGGGCAGGGCGGGTGGCTACACCTTC	once	NA	11	TRBJ1-2	TRBV3-1/TRBV3-2
CASSEAPGLSQPQHF	TGTGCCAGCAGTGAAGCACCAGGGCTAAGTCAGCCCCAGCATTTT	NA	NA	15	TRBJ1-5	TRBV6-1
CASSLTENYGYTF	TGCGCCAGCAGCTTGACCGAGAACTATGGCTACACCTTC	NA	NA	13	TRBJ1-2	TRBV5-1
CASLTSGNTGELFF	TGTGCCAGCTTGACTAGCGGGAACACCGGGGAGCTGTTTTTT	NA	TRBD2	14	TRBJ2-2	TRBV18
CASRQGANYGYTF	TGCGCCAGCAGACAGGGAGCTAACTATGGCTACACCTTC	NA	NA	13	TRBJ1-2	TRBV5-1
CASSVDPTGNQPQHF	TGTGCCAGCAGCGTAGATCCTACGGGCAATCAGCCCCAGCATTTT	NA	NA	15	TRBJ1-5	TRBV9
CASSQEIAGFSNEQFF	TGCGCCAGCAGCCAAGAGATAGCGGGATTCTCCAATGAGCAGTTCTTC	NA	TRBD2	16	TRBJ2-1	TRBV4-3
CASSLWAAEAGELFF	TGCGCCAGCAGCCTGTGGGCCGCGGAGGCCGGGGAGCTGTTTTTT	NA	NA	15	TRBJ2-2	TRBV4-1
CASSNSAVNTGELFF	TGTGCCAGCTCGAATTCGGCGGTGAACACCGGGGAGCTGTTTTTT	once	NA	15	TRBJ2-2	TRBV3-1/TRBV3-2
CASSHRQGVTYEQYF	TGTGCCAGCAGCCACAGACAGGGTGTTACCTACGAGCAGTACTTC	NA	TRBD1	15	TRBJ2-7	TRBV3-1/TRBV3-2
CASSQDPGGPRNEQFF	TGTGCCAGCAGCCAAGACCCGGGAGGGCCTAGGAATGAGCAGTTCTTC	NA	TRBD2	16	TRBJ2-1	TRBV14
CASSFPGFGYTF	TGTGCCAGCAGTTTCCCGGGGTTTGGCTACACCTTC	NA	NA	12	TRBJ1-2	TRBV27
CASSLRLTGGSGTQYF	TGTGCCAGCAGCTTACGACTAACGGGGGGCTCAGGGACCCAGTACTTC	NA	NA	16	TRBJ2-5	TRBV7-2
CASSTGRNSGNTIYF	TGTGCCAGCAGCACGGGACGGAACTCTGGAAACACCATATATTTT	NA	NA	15	TRBJ1-3	TRBV9
CASSLGVAGGYEQFF	TGTGCCAGCAGCTTAGGGGTGGCAGGGGGATATGAGCAGTTCTTC	once	TRBD1	15	TRBJ2-1	TRBV5-6
CASRLASGIYNEQFF	TGTGCCAGCAGATTAGCTAGCGGGATTTACAATGAGCAGTTCTTC	NA	TRBD2	15	TRBJ2-1	TRBV6-5
CASITGSSYNEQFF	TGTGCCAGCATAACGGGAAGCTCCTACAATGAGCAGTTCTTC	NA	NA	14	TRBJ2-1	TRBV28
CASSPTGFYGYTF	TGTGCCAGCAGTCCGACAGGGTTCTATGGCTACACCTTC	NA	TRBD1	13	TRBJ1-2	TRBV27
CASSQVWGESGNTIYF	TGCGCCAGCAGCCAAGTGTGGGGGGAATCTGGAAACACCATATATTTT	NA	NA	16	TRBJ1-3	TRBV4-1
CASSLDSTYGYTF	TGTGCCAGCAGCTTGGACAGCACTTATGGCTACACCTTC	once	NA	13	TRBJ1-2	TRBV5-4
CASSFYRVDTEAFF	TGCGCCAGCAGCTTTTACAGGGTCGACACTGAAGCTTTCTTT	NA	NA	14	TRBJ1-1	TRBV5-1
CASTNGGGYTF	TGTGCCAGCACCAACGGGGGCGGCTACACCTTC	NA	NA	11	TRBJ1-2	TRBV6-5